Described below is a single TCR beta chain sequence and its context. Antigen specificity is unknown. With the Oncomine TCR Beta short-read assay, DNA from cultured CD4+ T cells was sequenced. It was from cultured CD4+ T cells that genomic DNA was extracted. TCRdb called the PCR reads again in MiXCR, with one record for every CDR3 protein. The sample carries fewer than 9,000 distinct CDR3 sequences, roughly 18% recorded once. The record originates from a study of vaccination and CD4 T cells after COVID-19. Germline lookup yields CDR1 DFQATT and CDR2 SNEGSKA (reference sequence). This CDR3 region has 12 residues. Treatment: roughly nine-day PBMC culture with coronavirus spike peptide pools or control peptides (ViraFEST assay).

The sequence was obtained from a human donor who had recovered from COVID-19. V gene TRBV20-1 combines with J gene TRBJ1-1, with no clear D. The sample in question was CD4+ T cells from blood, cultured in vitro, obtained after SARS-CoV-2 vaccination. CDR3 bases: TGCGCCCTAACTGGAGGTAGCACTGAAGCTTTCTTT. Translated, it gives CALTGGSTEAFF.